Listed below are T cell receptor beta chains from one sample, sequenced in a study of identical twins' blood T cells. TCRdb redid the calling of the 5' RACE reads with MiXCR, one entry per CDR3 protein. This sample has roughly 1,200 distinct CDR3 sequences, with over 75% found just once. The sequencing sample was made of PBMCs. The origin of the receptors is a woman aged 18 to 49 in good health. CDR3s include the opening cysteine and the closing phenylalanine or tryptophan. Fields, in order: V gene, clone size, D gene, J gene, CDR3 protein, CDR3 DNA. The D gene is left open where the match is weak. Size is omitted from some rows. Given values are once, few, many or a class for expanded clones.

v_gene: TRBV13; abundance: .; d_gene: .; j_gene: TRBJ2-2; CDR3aa: CASSPGDTCTGELFF; CDR3nt: TGTGCCAGCAGCCCCGGGGACACCTGCACCGGGGAGCTGTTTTTT
v_gene: TRBV7-7; abundance: .; d_gene: TRBD1; j_gene: TRBJ2-1; CDR3aa: CASSSTGSSYNEQFF; CDR3nt: TGTGCTAGCAGCTCGACAGGGAGCTCCTACAATGAGCAGTTCTTC
v_gene: TRBV10-1; abundance: .; d_gene: .; j_gene: TRBJ1-2; CDR3aa: CASSVSMQAANYDYTF; CDR3nt: TGCGCCAGCAGTGTCAGTATGCAGGCCGCTAACTATGACTACACCTTC
v_gene: TRBV10-3; abundance: .; d_gene: .; j_gene: TRBJ1-4; CDR3aa: CAISNLKAGTNEKLFF; CDR3nt: TGTGCCATCAGCAACCTTAAGGCCGGAACTAATGAAAAACTGTTTTTT
v_gene: TRBV11-3; abundance: .; d_gene: .; j_gene: TRBJ1-1; CDR3aa: CASSLEQVTEAFF; CDR3nt: TGTGCCAGCAGCTTAGAACAGGTCACTGAAGCTTTCTTT
v_gene: TRBV10-3; abundance: .; d_gene: .; j_gene: TRBJ2-3; CDR3aa: CAISESGRYRPDTQYF; CDR3nt: TGTGCCATCAGTGAGTCAGGACGTTACAGGCCAGATACGCAGTATTTT
v_gene: TRBV9; abundance: .; d_gene: .; j_gene: TRBJ2-2; CDR3aa: CASSASPPGRITGELFF; CDR3nt: TGTGCCAGCAGCGCCTCTCCTCCGGGACGGATAACCGGGGAGCTGTTTTTT
v_gene: TRBV19; abundance: .; d_gene: TRBD1; j_gene: TRBJ2-1; CDR3aa: CASSIADRVLDEQFF; CDR3nt: TGTGCCAGTAGTATCGCGGACAGGGTTTTAGATGAGCAGTTCTTC
v_gene: TRBV7-2; abundance: once; d_gene: .; j_gene: TRBJ1-1; CDR3aa: CACSPVGDTEAFF; CDR3nt: TGTGCCTGCAGCCCCGTCGGAGACACTGAAGCTTTCTTT
v_gene: TRBV3-1; abundance: .; d_gene: .; j_gene: TRBJ1-2; CDR3aa: CASSQEVPGVGYTF; CDR3nt: TGTGCCAGCAGCCAAGAAGTCCCAGGGGTCGGCTACACCTTC
v_gene: TRBV7-6; abundance: .; d_gene: .; j_gene: TRBJ2-2; CDR3aa: CASSLGVGDTGELFF; CDR3nt: TGTGCCAGCAGCTTAGGCGTAGGGGACACCGGGGAGCTGTTTTTT
v_gene: TRBV2; abundance: .; d_gene: .; j_gene: TRBJ2-7; CDR3aa: CASSVPLTYEQYF; CDR3nt: TGTGCCAGCAGTGTCCCACTGACCTACGAGCAGTACTTC
v_gene: TRBV7-1; abundance: .; d_gene: .; j_gene: TRBJ2-4; CDR3aa: CASSTSHNAIQYF; CDR3nt: TGTGCCAGCAGCACCTCCCACAACGCCATTCAGTACTTC
v_gene: TRBV20-1; abundance: .; d_gene: TRBD2; j_gene: TRBJ2-7; CDR3aa: CSARTGTSDDEQYF; CDR3nt: TGCAGTGCTAGAACAGGGACTAGCGACGACGAGCAGTACTTC
v_gene: TRBV5-4; abundance: once; d_gene: .; j_gene: TRBJ1-5; CDR3aa: CASSLAPQGNQPQHF; CDR3nt: TGTGCCAGCAGCTTGGCCCCACAGGGCAATCAGCCCCAGCATTTT
v_gene: TRBV6-2/TRBV6-3; abundance: .; d_gene: TRBD1; j_gene: TRBJ1-1; CDR3aa: CASSFRTGANTEAFF; CDR3nt: TGTGCCAGCAGTTTCCGGACAGGGGCAAACACTGAAGCTTTCTTT
v_gene: TRBV2; abundance: .; d_gene: .; j_gene: TRBJ1-1; CDR3aa: CASSGGQFNTEAFF; CDR3nt: TGTGCCAGCAGTGGAGGGCAGTTTAACACTGAAGCTTTCTTT
v_gene: TRBV12-5; abundance: .; d_gene: .; j_gene: TRBJ1-5; CDR3aa: CASGAGWLLNQPQHF; CDR3nt: TGTGCTAGTGGAGCAGGCTGGCTCTTGAATCAGCCCCAGCATTTT
v_gene: TRBV20-1; abundance: .; d_gene: TRBD1; j_gene: TRBJ1-2; CDR3aa: CSAELGGAGYTF; CDR3nt: TGCAGTGCTGAGCTAGGGGGCGCAGGCTACACCTTC
v_gene: TRBV7-1; abundance: .; d_gene: .; j_gene: TRBJ1-2; CDR3aa: CASSSWTDAPNYGYTF; CDR3nt: TGTGCCAGCAGCTCTTGGACAGATGCACCTAACTATGGCTACACCTTC
v_gene: TRBV7-6; abundance: .; d_gene: .; j_gene: TRBJ2-3; CDR3aa: CASSTTVRSDTQYF; CDR3nt: TGTGCCAGCAGCACGACAGTCCGATCGGATACGCAGTATTTT
v_gene: TRBV4-1; abundance: once; d_gene: .; j_gene: TRBJ1-1; CDR3aa: CASSQGQMTNTEAFF; CDR3nt: TGCGCCAGCAGCCAAGGACAGATGACGAACACTGAAGCTTTCTTT
v_gene: TRBV6-2/TRBV6-3; abundance: .; d_gene: .; j_gene: TRBJ1-5; CDR3aa: CASSPRGQPQHF; CDR3nt: TGTGCCAGCAGTCCAAGGGGTCAGCCCCAGCATTTT
v_gene: TRBV10-3; abundance: .; d_gene: TRBD1; j_gene: TRBJ1-1; CDR3aa: CATLTGDRTEAFF; CDR3nt: TGTGCCACCCTGACAGGGGACCGCACTGAAGCTTTCTTT
v_gene: TRBV6-2/TRBV6-3; abundance: once; d_gene: TRBD1; j_gene: TRBJ2-2; CDR3aa: CASSGQGNTGELFF; CDR3nt: TGTGCCAGCAGTGGACAGGGTAACACCGGGGAGCTGTTTTTT
v_gene: TRBV6-4; abundance: .; d_gene: .; j_gene: TRBJ2-3; CDR3aa: CASSALWTDTQYF; CDR3nt: TGTGCCAGCAGTGCTCTATGGACAGATACGCAGTATTTT
v_gene: TRBV20-1; abundance: .; d_gene: .; j_gene: TRBJ1-3; CDR3aa: CSARHITGNTIYF; CDR3nt: TGCAGTGCTAGACATATAACTGGAAACACCATATATTTT
v_gene: TRBV6-4; abundance: .; d_gene: .; j_gene: TRBJ1-3; CDR3aa: CASSDNGNTIYF; CDR3nt: TGTGCCAGCAGTGACAACGGAAACACCATATATTTT
v_gene: TRBV6-2/TRBV6-3; abundance: once; d_gene: .; j_gene: TRBJ2-2; CDR3aa: CASSFTDTGELFF; CDR3nt: TGTGCCAGCAGTTTTACAGACACCGGGGAGCTGTTTTTT
v_gene: TRBV7-7; abundance: .; d_gene: .; j_gene: TRBJ2-7; CDR3aa: CASSFGITYEQYF; CDR3nt: TGTGCTAGCAGCTTCGGCATTACCTACGAGCAGTACTTC
v_gene: TRBV25-1; abundance: .; d_gene: .; j_gene: TRBJ1-5; CDR3aa: CASSELPPLQGSNQPQHF; CDR3nt: TGTGCCAGCAGTGAATTACCCCCACTTCAGGGGAGCAATCAGCCCCAGCATTTT
v_gene: TRBV24-1; abundance: .; d_gene: .; j_gene: TRBJ2-3; CDR3aa: CATSGSTDTQYF; CDR3nt: TGTGCCACCAGTGGAAGCACAGATACGCAGTATTTT
v_gene: TRBV18; abundance: once; d_gene: .; j_gene: TRBJ1-1; CDR3aa: CASSPLGANTEAFF; CDR3nt: TGTGCCAGCTCACCACTCGGGGCCAACACTGAAGCTTTCTTT
v_gene: TRBV4-1; abundance: .; d_gene: TRBD2; j_gene: TRBJ2-1; CDR3aa: CASSQPSGVKYNEQFF; CDR3nt: TGCGCCAGCAGCCAACCTAGCGGGGTTAAGTACAATGAGCAGTTCTTC
v_gene: TRBV6-2/TRBV6-3; abundance: .; d_gene: .; j_gene: TRBJ2-1; CDR3aa: CASRPPQEYYEQFF; CDR3nt: TGTGCCAGCAGACCGCCACAAGAGTACTATGAGCAGTTCTTC
v_gene: TRBV12-5; abundance: .; d_gene: .; j_gene: TRBJ1-1; CDR3aa: CASGLEGATEAFF; CDR3nt: TGTGCTAGTGGTTTGGAGGGAGCCACTGAAGCTTTCTTT
v_gene: TRBV25-1; abundance: .; d_gene: .; j_gene: TRBJ2-5; CDR3aa: CASIEDRGFQETQYF; CDR3nt: TGTGCCAGCATTGAAGACCGTGGCTTCCAAGAGACCCAGTACTTC
v_gene: TRBV10-1; abundance: few; d_gene: .; j_gene: TRBJ1-6; CDR3aa: CASSSMELSPLHF; CDR3nt: TGCGCCAGCAGTTCAATGGAGCTTTCACCCCTCCACTTT
v_gene: TRBV30; abundance: .; d_gene: .; j_gene: TRBJ1-6; CDR3aa: CALDRYNSPLHF; CDR3nt: TGTGCCTTGGACAGATATAATTCACCCCTCCACTTT
v_gene: TRBV29-1; abundance: .; d_gene: TRBD2; j_gene: TRBJ2-2; CDR3aa: CSAWGGNTGELFF; CDR3nt: TGCAGCGCCTGGGGGGGTAACACCGGGGAGCTGTTTTTT
v_gene: TRBV6-2/TRBV6-3; abundance: .; d_gene: .; j_gene: TRBJ1-5; CDR3aa: CASSYRKGVSQPQHF; CDR3nt: TGTGCCAGCAGTTACCGTAAGGGGGTCTCGCAGCCCCAGCATTTT
v_gene: TRBV13; abundance: .; d_gene: TRBD1; j_gene: TRBJ1-4; CDR3aa: CASSLYRGANEKLFF; CDR3nt: TGTGCCAGCAGCTTATACAGGGGGGCTAATGAAAAACTGTTTTTT
v_gene: TRBV7-7; abundance: .; d_gene: .; j_gene: TRBJ2-7; CDR3aa: CASSLALTYEQYF; CDR3nt: TGTGCTAGCAGCTTAGCACTAACCTACGAGCAGTACTTC
v_gene: TRBV29-1; abundance: .; d_gene: .; j_gene: TRBJ1-1; CDR3aa: CSVVWGLEHTEAFF; CDR3nt: TGCAGCGTTGTTTGGGGACTGGAGCACACTGAAGCTTTCTTT
v_gene: TRBV4-2; abundance: .; d_gene: TRBD1; j_gene: TRBJ1-6; CDR3aa: CASSPGQGRVLHF; CDR3nt: TGTGCCAGCAGCCCAGGACAGGGGAGAGTCCTCCACTTT
v_gene: TRBV7-3; abundance: .; d_gene: .; j_gene: TRBJ2-2; CDR3aa: CASRALNSGELFF; CDR3nt: TGTGCCAGCAGAGCTTTAAACAGCGGGGAGCTGTTTTTT
v_gene: TRBV2; abundance: large; d_gene: .; j_gene: TRBJ2-2; CDR3aa: CASSRDTGELFF; CDR3nt: TGTGCCAGCAGTAGGGACACCGGGGAGCTGTTTTTT
v_gene: TRBV6-2/TRBV6-3; abundance: few; d_gene: TRBD1; j_gene: TRBJ1-5; CDR3aa: CASSYSKGQGGEQPQHF; CDR3nt: TGTGCCAGCAGTTACTCGAAGGGACAGGGGGGAGAGCAGCCCCAGCATTTT
v_gene: TRBV6-9; abundance: .; d_gene: .; j_gene: TRBJ2-2; CDR3aa: CASILSNTGELFF; CDR3nt: TGTGCCAGCATTCTGTCGAACACCGGGGAGCTGTTTTTT
v_gene: TRBV13; abundance: .; d_gene: .; j_gene: TRBJ1-4; CDR3aa: CASSAGLGEKLFF; CDR3nt: TGTGCCAGCAGTGCGGGGCTCGGAGAAAAACTGTTTTTT
v_gene: TRBV7-8; abundance: few; d_gene: TRBD1; j_gene: TRBJ1-3; CDR3aa: CASSSGQVVGLDTIYF; CDR3nt: TGTGCCAGCAGCTCAGGACAGGTTGTGGGATTGGACACCATATATTTT
v_gene: TRBV28; abundance: .; d_gene: .; j_gene: TRBJ2-7; CDR3aa: CASSLGSGEQYF; CDR3nt: TGTGCCAGCAGTTTGGGGTCAGGCGAGCAGTACTTC
v_gene: TRBV6-1; abundance: .; d_gene: .; j_gene: TRBJ2-3; CDR3aa: CTSSLSGEAEDTQYF; CDR3nt: TGTACCAGCAGCCTTTCCGGGGAAGCAGAAGATACGCAGTATTTT
v_gene: TRBV29-1; abundance: .; d_gene: TRBD1; j_gene: TRBJ2-2; CDR3aa: CSVGNTGDAGELLF; CDR3nt: TGCAGCGTTGGAAATACAGGGGACGCCGGGGAGCTGCTTTTT
v_gene: TRBV12-5; abundance: .; d_gene: .; j_gene: TRBJ2-5; CDR3aa: CASGLGQKETQYF; CDR3nt: TGTGCTAGTGGTTTGGGACAAAAAGAGACCCAGTACTTC